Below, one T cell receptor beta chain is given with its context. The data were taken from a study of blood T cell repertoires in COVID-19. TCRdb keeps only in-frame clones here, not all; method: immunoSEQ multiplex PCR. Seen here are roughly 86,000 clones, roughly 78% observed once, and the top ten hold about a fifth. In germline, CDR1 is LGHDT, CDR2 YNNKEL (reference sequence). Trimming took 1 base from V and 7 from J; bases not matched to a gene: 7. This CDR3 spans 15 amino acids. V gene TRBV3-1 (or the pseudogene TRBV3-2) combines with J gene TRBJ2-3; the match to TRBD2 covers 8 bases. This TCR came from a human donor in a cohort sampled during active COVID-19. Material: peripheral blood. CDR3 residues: CASSQGGSGGYTQYF. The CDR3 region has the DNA TGTGCCAGCAGCCAAGGAGGGAGCGGGGGCTATACGCAGTATTTT.